The rows below give T cell receptor beta chains drawn from one sample of a study of blood T cells in healthy people across ages. TCRdb re-called the 5' RACE reads through MiXCR, storing one row per CDR3 protein. This sample has about 1.8 million distinct CDR3 sequences, with less than 50% found just once. Sequenced material: blood. These receptors came from a woman between 35 and 50 years old in good health. Each CDR3 is given with its conserved first and last residue. The D gene is left open where the match is weak. Expanded clones get a size class; other rows say once, few or many, or leave the size out.

>TRBD1|few|TRBJ2-7|TRBV6-6
TGTGCCAGCAGTTATGATGGACAGGGGGCTTACGAGCAGTACTTC
CASSYDGQGAYEQYF
>TRBD2|.|TRBJ2-5|TRBV7-6
TGTGCCAGCAGCACTAGCGGACATACCATCCAGTACTTC
CASSTSGHTIQYF
>.|few|TRBJ2-7|TRBV18
TGTGCCAGCTCACCAGGGGTTAGTGTTCCAGCCTACGAGCAGTACTTC
CASSPGVSVPAYEQYF
>.|.|TRBJ2-1|TRBV4-1
TGCGCCAGCAACCAAAGTTTTGAGCAGTTCTTC
CASNQSFEQFF
>TRBD2|.|TRBJ2-7|TRBV4-2
TGTGCCAGCAGCCAAGTAGTCGGACTAGGGAGCTCCTACGAGCAGTACTTC
CASSQVVGLGSSYEQYF
>TRBD2|.|TRBJ2-7|TRBV7-2
TGTGCCAGCAGCTTAGCTAGCGGGGCTACCTACGAGCAGTACTTC
CASSLASGATYEQYF
>.|.|TRBJ2-7|TRBV10-3
TGTGCCATCAGTGAGTCGAGGGGGGGCCGGCACGAGCAGTACTTC
CAISESRGGRHEQYF
>.|.|TRBJ1-5|TRBV6-2/TRBV6-3
TGTGCCAGCGGGACCTCTTGGAGTCAGCCCCGGCATTTT
CASGTSWSQPRHF
>.|few|TRBJ1-5|TRBV10-3
TGTGCCAGCAGTGCCGGCCTCGGCAATCAGCCCCAGCATTTT
CASSAGLGNQPQHF
>TRBD2|.|TRBJ2-3|TRBV4-1
TGCGCCAGCAGCCAAGATCCCTCGACTAGCGGGGACCTGACAGATACGCAGTATTTT
CASSQDPSTSGDLTDTQYF
>.|.|TRBJ2-5|TRBV20-1
TGCAGTGCTAGTCCAGTGGCACGGGGTGGAGAGACCCAGTACTTC
CSASPVARGGETQYF
>TRBD2|few|TRBJ2-1|TRBV14
TGTGCCAGCAGCCAAGATTGGACTAGCAATGAGCAGTTCTTC
CASSQDWTSNEQFF
>.|.|TRBJ2-7|TRBV3-1
TGTGCCAGCAGCCAAGTAGCACTGACCTACGAGCAGTACTTC
CASSQVALTYEQYF
>.|.|TRBJ2-1|TRBV6-6
TGTGCCAGCAGCCCACGGGGGAGCGGGCTCAATGAGCAGTTCTTC
CASSPRGSGLNEQFF
>TRBD2|.|TRBJ2-5|TRBV13
TGTGCCAGCAGCTTATCAGGGCTAGCGGGGACATTTCAAGAGACCCAGTACTTC
CASSLSGLAGTFQETQYF
>TRBD1|.|TRBJ1-2|TRBV10-3
TGTGCCATCAGTGGGACCGACAGGGATCATCTCGTCTACACCTTC
CAISGTDRDHLVYTF
>TRBD2|few|TRBJ2-3|TRBV7-3
TGTGCCAGCAGCTTCCGGCCCCTCTTAAGAGGAGCGGGGAGCACAGATACGCAGTATTTT
CASSFRPLLRGAGSTDTQYF
>TRBD1|.|TRBJ1-4|TRBV29-1
TGCAGCGTCCTTCCGGGACAGGGGATTGAAAAACTGTTTTTT
CSVLPGQGIEKLFF
>TRBD1|few|TRBJ2-5|TRBV7-2
TGTGCCAGCAGCATCCCGGGACAGAGACGAGAGACCCAGTACTTC
CASSIPGQRRETQYF
>.|few|TRBJ2-5|TRBV3-1
TGTGCCAGCAGCCGAGGGGACATTCTAGGGGGCCAAGAGACCCAGTACTTC
CASSRGDILGGQETQYF
>TRBD2|.|TRBJ2-5|TRBV10-3
TGTGCCATCAGTGAGGCAGTGGGGGGGAAAGAGACCCAGTACTTC
CAISEAVGGKETQYF
>TRBD1|many|TRBJ2-4|TRBV13
TGTGCCAGCAGCTTGCCGGGACAGGGAAACATTCAGTACTTC
CASSLPGQGNIQYF
>.|.|TRBJ2-1|TRBV11-2
TGTGCCAGCAGCTTAGATCTTGGGGTCCCGGACAATGAGCAGTTCTTC
CASSLDLGVPDNEQFF
>.|few|TRBJ2-5|TRBV7-2
TGTGCCAGCAGCCGAGCACGTAGCCAAGAGACCCAGTACTTC
CASSRARSQETQYF
>.|.|TRBJ2-3|TRBV5-1
TGCGCCTGCAGCCGGGGAACTAGCACAGATACGCAGTATTTT
CACSRGTSTDTQYF
>TRBD2|few|TRBJ2-3|TRBV4-1
TGCGCCAGCAGCCACCCAGCGGGGGGACCTAGCACAGATACGCAGTATTTT
CASSHPAGGPSTDTQYF
>.|few|TRBJ2-7|TRBV6-4
TGTGCCAGGGCCGAGCAGTACTTC
CARAEQYF
>TRBD2|.|TRBJ2-1|TRBV27
TGTGCCAGCAGTGCCCTTAGCGGGGGGGCCTACAATGAGCAGTTCTTC
CASSALSGGAYNEQFF
>TRBD1|.|TRBJ2-1|TRBV7-2
TGTGCCAGCAGCATCCGGGACAGCAAGTCCTACAATGAGCAGTTCTTC
CASSIRDSKSYNEQFF
>TRBD2|.|TRBJ2-7|TRBV6-2/TRBV6-3
TGTGCCAGCAGTTACGGTAGCGGGGGGGCCTACGAGCAGTACTTC
CASSYGSGGAYEQYF
>TRBD1|few|TRBJ2-1|TRBV20-1
TGCAGTGCGGGACAGGGAGGCAATGAGCAGTTCTTC
CSAGQGGNEQFF
>.|.|TRBJ2-5|TRBV6-5
TGTACCAGCAGTTACGCCGGTCTTTTGGAGACCCAGTACTTC
CTSSYAGLLETQYF
>TRBD2|.|TRBJ2-5|TRBV20-1
TGCAGTGCCGCCTATGCTAGCGGGGGGATACAAGAGACCCAGTACTTC
CSAAYASGGIQETQYF
>TRBD1|few|TRBJ2-7|TRBV7-9
TGTGCCAGCAGCAACAGGGGGCATGGCTCCTACGAGCAGTACTTC
CASSNRGHGSYEQYF
>.|.|TRBJ2-3|TRBV28
TGTGCCACCGATAACCCTTCCACAGATACGCAGTATTTT
CATDNPSTDTQYF
>TRBD1|.|TRBJ2-6|TRBV5-1
TGCGCCAGCAGTCTTACCTCTAGGGGGACAGGGGCTGGGGCCAACGTCCTGACTTTC
CASSLTSRGTGAGANVLTF
>.|.|TRBJ2-7|TRBV6-2/TRBV6-3
TGTGCCAGCAAGGACCCCGGGGGCACCTACGAGCAGTACTTC
CASKDPGGTYEQYF
>.|.|TRBJ2-3|TRBV5-1
TGCGCCAGCAGCCCCGCAGGGAATCGGGCAGATACGCAGTATTTT
CASSPAGNRADTQYF
>.|.|TRBJ2-1|TRBV29-1
TGCAGCGCGGAAGAATCCTACAATGAGCAGCTCTTC
CSAEESYNEQLF
>TRBD1|.|TRBJ2-7|TRBV5-1
TGCGCCAGCAGCTTCGGACAGGGAAGTCGTGGGGAGCAGTACTTC
CASSFGQGSRGEQYF
>.|.|TRBJ1-1|TRBV29-1
TGCAGCGTTGCTATGAGCACTGAAGCTTTCTTT
CSVAMSTEAFF
>.|.|TRBJ1-2|TRBV5-1
TGCGCCAGCAGCCCAGGACAGCCCTCCTATGATGCCTATGGCTACACCTTC
CASSPGQPSYDAYGYTF
>.|.|TRBJ2-3|TRBV2
TGTGCCAGCAGTGAAGCTGCTGTCCAGGTGGATACGCAGTATTTT
CASSEAAVQVDTQYF
>.|.|TRBJ2-7|TRBV7-2
TGTGCCAGCAGCTTTACAGAAAACTTCAACTACGAGCAGTACTTC
CASSFTENFNYEQYF
>.|.|TRBJ2-3|TRBV5-1
TGCGCCAGCACCCAGGGGGGACTAGGGGGCACAGATACGCAGTATTTT
CASTQGGLGGTDTQYF
>TRBD2|.|TRBJ2-1|TRBV7-2
TGTGCCAGCAGCAGACTAGGTTTCGGGGGGGGCCGGGTCTATGAGCAGTTCTTC
CASSRLGFGGGRVYEQFF
>TRBD1|.|TRBJ1-1|TRBV29-1
TGCAGCGTTGGGGCAGGGGGTCTCACTGAAGCTTTCTTT
CSVGAGGLTEAFF
>TRBD2|many|TRBJ2-1|TRBV7-3
TGTGCCAGCAGTTTGAATAGCGGGGGGTACAATGAGCAGTTCTTC
CASSLNSGGYNEQFF
>.|.|TRBJ2-4|TRBV20-1
TGCAGTGCCCCCCCGGCGGGGCGACTAGCCAAAAACATTCAGTACTTC
CSAPPAGRLAKNIQYF
>.|.|TRBJ2-5|TRBV20-1
TGCAGTGCTAGAGTAGGGGGGGCAGAGACCCAGTACTTC
CSARVGGAETQYF
>.|.|TRBJ2-3|TRBV4-1
TGCGCCAGCAGCCAAGTCCCGGCAGTTACAGATACGCAGTATTTT
CASSQVPAVTDTQYF
>.|.|TRBJ1-6|TRBV6-2/TRBV6-3
TGTGCCAGCAGGCGAGGACCCAGCGGGAATTCACCCCTCCACTTT
CASRRGPSGNSPLHF
>TRBD1|.|TRBJ1-6|TRBV11-2
TGTGCCAGCAGTCCAGGGGGGAAGCAGGTCAATTCACCCCTCCACTTT
CASSPGGKQVNSPLHF
>.|.|TRBJ1-5|TRBV28
TGTGCCAGCAGTTTGCCGGGGGCGCACCTTAATCAGCCCCAGCATTTT
CASSLPGAHLNQPQHF
>TRBD1|.|TRBJ1-5|TRBV29-1
TGCAGCGTCGGACAGGGACAAGGGGCCCAGCATTTT
CSVGQGQGAQHF
>TRBD2|few|TRBJ2-1|TRBV12-3/TRBV12-4
TGTGCCAGCAGTTCGACTAGCGGGGGGGATGGGGTGGAGCAGTTCTTC
CASSSTSGGDGVEQFF
>.|.|TRBJ2-1|TRBV18
TGTGCCAGCTCACCAACGGCAGGATTACTCCACGAGCAGTATTTC
CASSPTAGLLHEQYF
>.|few|TRBJ2-5|TRBV2
TGTGCCAGCAGTGAAGCGGCAGCGGGAGAGACCCAGTACTTC
CASSEAAAGETQYF